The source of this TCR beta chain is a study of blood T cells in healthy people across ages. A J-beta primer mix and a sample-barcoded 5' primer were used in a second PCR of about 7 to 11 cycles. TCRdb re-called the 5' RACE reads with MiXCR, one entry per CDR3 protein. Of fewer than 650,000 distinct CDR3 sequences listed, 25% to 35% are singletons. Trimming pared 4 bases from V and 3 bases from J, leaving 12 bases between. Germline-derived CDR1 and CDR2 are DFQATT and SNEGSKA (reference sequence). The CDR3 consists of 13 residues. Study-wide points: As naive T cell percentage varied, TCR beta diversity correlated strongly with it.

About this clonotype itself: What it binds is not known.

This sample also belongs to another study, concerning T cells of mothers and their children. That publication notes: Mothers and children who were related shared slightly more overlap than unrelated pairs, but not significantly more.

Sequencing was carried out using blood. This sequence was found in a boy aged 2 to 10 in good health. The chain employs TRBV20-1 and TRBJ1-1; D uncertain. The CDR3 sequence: CSAIKGRDTEAFF. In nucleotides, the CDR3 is TGCAGTGCTATCAAGGGCCGGGACACTGAAGCTTTCTTT.